This T cell receptor beta chain was profiled in a study of blood T cell repertoires in COVID-19. Whole-study context: The United States, Italy and Spain provided the acute and convalescent COVID-19 samples. In each case, the material was cDNA or gDNA derived from T cells, B-cell-depleted T cells, or PBMCs.

This CDR3 is 16 amino acids long. Germline loops: CDR1 SGHTA, CDR2 FQGNSA. V was pared by 4 bases and J by 4 bases, with 8 bases of the junction left unmatched. In the study's own analysis: Amplification from reference gene primers served as the basis for estimated nucleated cell counts. Sequencing was performed with immunoSEQ multiplex PCR; in TCRdb, only in-frame clones are kept and a portion is missing. V, J and clone size are those of that table, while D and trimming were read from the DNA. The table lists tens of thousands of clones, approximately 83% of them singletons. The chain uses TRBV7-2 and TRBJ2-2; 8 nucleotides match TRBD2. Sequencing was performed on peripheral blood. The origin of this receptor is a human donor in a cohort sampled during active COVID-19. The DNA of the CDR3 is TGTGCCAGCAGCTCATCCGGGACTAGGAGCACCGGGGAGCTGTTTTTT. This gives the protein CASSSSGTRSTGELFF.